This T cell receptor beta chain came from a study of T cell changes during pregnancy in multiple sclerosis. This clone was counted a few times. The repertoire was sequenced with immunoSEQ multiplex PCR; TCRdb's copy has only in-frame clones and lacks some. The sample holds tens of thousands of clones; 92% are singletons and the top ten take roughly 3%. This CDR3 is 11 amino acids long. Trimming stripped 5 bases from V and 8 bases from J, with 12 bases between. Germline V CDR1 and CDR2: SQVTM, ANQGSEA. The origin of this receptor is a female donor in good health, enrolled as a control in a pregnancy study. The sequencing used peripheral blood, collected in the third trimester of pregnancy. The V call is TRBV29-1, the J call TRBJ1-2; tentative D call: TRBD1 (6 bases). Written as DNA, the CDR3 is TGCAGCGTTCTGTGGACAGACGGCTACACCTTC. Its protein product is CSVLWTDGYTF.